What follows are 23 T cell receptor beta chains derived from one specimen sequenced in a study of shared clonotypes between healthy human individuals. The table came from immunoSEQ multiplex PCR; TCRdb's copy has only in-frame clones and leaves some out. The sample includes some 2.3 million clones, approximately 95% seen only once; the top ten take 0.39%. Sequenced sample: naive CD4+ T cells from PBMCs. Subset specified: CD45RA+ positively selected. The receptor set was obtained from a man between 18 and 29 years old in good health. Some clones in this sample may be carry-over from other donors' samples.

Comment on this clone: This sample includes further DNA sequences coding for the same CDR3. CDR3 in DNA: TGCGCCAGCAGCCAAGGGACGGTGAACACTGAAGCTTTCTTT. This encodes CASSQGTVNTEAFF. The gene calls are TRBV5-1 and TRBJ1-1, with a tentative D call TRBD1 (5 bases). Trimming removed 4 bases at V and 0 bases at J, with 10 bases between. The CDR3 consists of 14 residues. Germline loops: CDR1 SGHRS, CDR2 YFSETQ.

This rearrangement joins TRBV6-6 to TRBJ1-2; D gene unclear. The CDR3 runs 15 residues. Between the trimmed V and J ends, which lost 0 bases and 6 bases, there was a span of 14 bases. Germline V gene lookup returns CDR1 MNHNY and CDR2 SVGAGI (reference sequence). DNA of the CDR3: TGTGCCAGCAGTTACTCCGAGGCCGGGAGGGATGGCTACACCTTC. It specifies CASSYSEAGRDGYTF.

The chain employs TRBV4-1 and TRBJ2-1; TRBD2 aligns across 8 bases. J gave up 3 bases and V 0 bases, and 7 bases lay outside the gene matches. Germline loops: CDR1 MGHRA, CDR2 YSYEKL. This CDR3 is 17 amino acids long. The CDR3 reads CASSQEVTSGSYNEQFF. The CDR3 nucleotides are TGCGCCAGCAGCCAAGAAGTGACGAGCGGGAGCTACAATGAGCAGTTCTTC.

In the case of this clone: A read error may produce the germline difference seen at one junction end. The chain recombines TRBV10-3 with TRBJ1-1, with D uncertain. The CDR3 is made up of 13 amino acids. Germline V gene sequence: CDR1 ENHRY, CDR2 SYGVKD. CDR3 nucleotide sequence: TGTGCCACCAGTCCACGAGAGAACACTGAAGCTTTCTTT. Protein sequence: CATSPRENTEAFF.

This sequence joins TRBV28 and TRBJ1-2, with 7 bases fitting TRBD1. J was trimmed by 3 bases and V by 5 bases; bases with no gene match: 12. Per germline, CDR1 MDHEN and CDR2 SYDVKM. This CDR3 is 16 amino acids long. CDR3: CASSPSDRALYYGYTF. CDR3 sequence (DNA): TGTGCCAGCAGTCCCTCCGACAGGGCCCTTTACTATGGCTACACCTTC.

The V call is TRBV19, the J call TRBJ1-5, with 7 bases lining up with TRBD1. The CDR3 contains 14 residues. Germline V gene data show CDR1 as LNHDA and CDR2 as SQIVND (reference sequence). Unmatched junction bases numbered 5, after V lost 6 bases and J lost 3 bases. CDR3 in DNA: TGTGCCAGTAGCCCGACAGGGAACAATCAGCCCCAGCATTTT. Its protein product is CASSPTGNNQPQHF.

The chain uses TRBV30 and TRBJ2-5; D is unclear. CDR3 length: 14 residues. V dropped 2 bases and J dropped 5 bases, with 15 bases sitting between them. Per the germline V gene, CDR1 is GTSNPN and CDR2 is SVGIG (reference sequence). CDR3 amino acids: CAWSPTGSRETQYF. The CDR3 nucleotides are TGTGCCTGGAGTCCTACCGGCAGCAGGGAGACCCAGTACTTC.

Worth noting for this clone: Distinct nucleotide sequences in the sample also encode this CDR3. The gene calls are TRBV9 and TRBJ1-3, with D possibly being TRBD1 (5 bases). V was clipped by 2 bases and J by 2 bases, with 8 bases between them. Germline V lookup: CDR1 SGDLS, CDR2 YYNGEE. The length of the CDR3 is 14 residues. The CDR3 sequence is CASSVGGAGNTIYF. CDR3 in DNA: TGTGCCAGCAGCGTCGGGGGTGCTGGAAACACCATATATTTT.

This rearrangement joins TRBV7-8 to TRBJ1-4, with D tentatively TRBD1 (6 bases). Trimming removed 3 bases from V and 2 bases from J, with 16 bases in between. The CDR3 totals 17 residues. Germline V gene data show CDR1 as SGHVS and CDR2 as FQNEAQ. Here the CDR3 reads CASSFEGGLRTNEKLFF. The CDR3 nucleotides read TGTGCCAGCAGCTTCGAGGGGGGCCTGCGGACTAATGAAAAACTGTTTTTT.

The chain couples TRBV2 to TRBJ1-2; 11 nucleotides agree with TRBD1. Germline V gene lookup returns CDR1 SNHLY and CDR2 FYNNEI. V was clipped by 6 bases and J by 6 bases; unmatched bases: 6. The CDR3 covers 14 residues. The CDR3 loop reads CASSQDRGLDGYTF. CDR3 in DNA: TGTGCCAGCAGCCAGGACAGGGGGCTAGATGGCTACACCTTC.

The chain is built from TRBV7-8 and TRBJ1-2, with D hard to call. V was trimmed by 1 base and J by 8 bases, leaving 14 bases between them. The CDR3 is 14 residues long. The germline V gene encodes CDR1 SGHVS and CDR2 FQNEAQ. Here the CDR3 DNA reads TGTGCCAGCAGCTTAGGAGGCGGACTGCCAGGCTACACCTTC. This sequence encodes CASSLGGGLPGYTF.

This sequence joins TRBV5-6 and TRBJ2-1, with D perhaps TRBD2 (5 bases). V lost 5 bases and J lost 10, with 10 bases in between. The CDR3 is made up of 11 amino acids. CDR1 and CDR2 (germline): SGHDT, YYEEEE. The CDR3 DNA follows: TGTGCCAGCAGTCTAGCCGAGGAGCAGTTCTTC. Translation gives CASSLAEEQFF.

CDR3 in DNA: TGCGCCAGCAGCGTCGGACTAGCGGGAGTTTTGCAGACCCAGTACTTC. It encodes CASSVGLAGVLQTQYF. This sequence joins TRBV5-1 and TRBJ2-5, with 13 bases lining up with TRBD2. The CDR3 length is 16 residues. Germline V lookup: CDR1 SGHRS, CDR2 YFSETQ. The J segment lost 6 bases and the V segment lost 4 bases, leaving 9 bases of the junction unmatched.

In regard to this clone: At the DNA level, this CDR3 is encoded by other sequences in the same sample as well. This rearrangement joins TRBV5-1 to TRBJ1-1; D might be TRBD1 (6 bases). Germline CDR1 reads SGHRS; CDR2 reads YFSETQ. The CDR3 is 13 amino acids. V shed 4 bases and J shed 2 bases, with 9 bases lying between them. CDR3 nucleotides: TGCGCCAGCAGCCAACAGGGTAACACTGAAGCTTTCTTT. Its protein is CASSQQGNTEAFF.

The rearrangement uses TRBV5-1 and TRBJ1-2; 8 nucleotides line up with TRBD1. CDR3 length equals 14 residues. The V gene end was trimmed by 4 bases and the J gene end by 7 bases; junction bases not matched to a gene: 9. Germline V gene lookup returns CDR1 SGHRS and CDR2 YFSETQ. CDR3 nucleotides: TGCGCCAGCAGCCCCGGGACAGGAGCTCGTGGCTACACCTTC. Encoded protein: CASSPGTGARGYTF.

This clone appeared once. The chain combines TRBV6-1 with TRBJ2-7; D may be TRBD1 or TRBD2 (5 bases each). The CDR3 spans 15 residues. Trimming took off 3 bases at V and 4 bases at J, with 16 bases between the two ends. Germline CDR1 reads MNHNS; CDR2 reads SASEGT. The CDR3 is CASSDPTVPGYEQYF. The CDR3 DNA reads TGTGCCAGCAGTGACCCGACAGTCCCGGGGTACGAGCAGTACTTC.

The chain uses TRBV29-1 and TRBJ2-1; D not resolved. Germline V gene sequence: CDR1 SQVTM, CDR2 ANQGSEA. The CDR3 extends over 12 amino acids. Trimming stripped 4 bases from V and 2 bases from J, with 6 bases between. The CDR3 spells CSVGSTYNEQFF. The CDR3 nucleotides are TGCAGCGTTGGTTCAACCTACAATGAGCAGTTCTTC.

The J gene is TRBJ2-7, the V gene TRBV6-6, with 10 nucleotides matching TRBD2. V gave up 6 bases and J gave up 6 bases; unmatched junction bases: 8. The CDR3 length is 14 residues. Germline V lookup: CDR1 MNHNY, CDR2 SVGAGI (reference sequence). DNA for the CDR3: TGTGCCAGCAGCGATAGCGGGAGGCGAGTCGAGCAGTACTTC. This gives the protein CASSDSGRRVEQYF.

The chain employs TRBV6-1 and TRBJ2-1, with D tentatively TRBD2 (5 bases). This CDR3 spans 12 amino acids. The V gene's germline CDR1 is MNHNS and CDR2 SASEGT. V lost 5 bases, J lost 8 bases, and 10 bases lay in between. CDR3 protein: CASSTSFHEQFF. As DNA, the CDR3 is TGTGCCAGCAGTACTAGTTTTCATGAGCAGTTCTTC.

Comment on this clone: Other DNA sequences in this specimen translate into the identical CDR3. The chain has TRBV5-5 and TRBJ2-5; D unresolved. V lost 0 bases and J 5 bases, leaving 2 bases between the germline ends. The germline V gene has CDR1 SGHKS and CDR2 YYEKEE (reference sequence). This CDR3 region has 11 residues. The CDR3 loop reads CASSLAETQYF. The CDR3 DNA sequence: TGTGCCAGCAGCTTGGCGGAGACCCAGTACTTC. The whole variable domain, filled in from reference TRBV5-5 and TRBJ2-5, reads DAGVTQSPTHLIKTRGQQVTLRCSPISGHKSVSWYQQVLGQGPQFIFQYYEKEERGRGNFPDRFSARQFPNYSSELNVNALLLGDSALYLCASSLAETQYFGPGTRLLVL.

The gene calls are TRBV29-1 and TRBJ2-3; no clear D. Germline values: CDR1 SQVTM, CDR2 ANQGSEA. V lost 3 bases to trimming and J lost 5 bases, with 12 bases between them. The CDR3 spans 13 residues. Here the CDR3 DNA reads TGCAGCGTTGAGAATAGCTACAGAGATACGCAGTATTTT. This sequence encodes CSVENSYRDTQYF.

The rearrangement joins TRBV7-8 to TRBJ2-2; TRBD2 matches at 11 bases. Germline V gives CDR1 SGHVS, CDR2 FQNEAQ. The CDR3 extends over 15 amino acids. V shed 5 bases and J 4 bases; nucleotides not matched to a gene: 3. In DNA form, the CDR3 reads TGTGCCAGCAGCCCCCTAGCGGGAGGCACCGGGGAGCTGTTTTTT. The encoded protein is CASSPLAGGTGELFF.

V is TRBV6-1 and J is TRBJ1-2; D perhaps matches TRBD1 (6 bases). The CDR3 runs to 16 residues. V dropped 0 bases and J dropped 7 bases, with 18 bases sitting between them. Germline loops: CDR1 MNHNS, CDR2 SASEGT. The CDR3 is CASSEASGGALSGYTF. For the CDR3, the DNA is TGTGCCAGCAGTGAAGCGTCCGGGGGCGCGCTCTCTGGCTACACCTTC.